This TCR beta chain was captured by sequencing in a study of CD8 T cells in ankylosing spondylitis. This clonotype showed up many times. Its antigen is as yet unknown. Study-wide findings and caveats: Clones tied to disease were said to be significantly enriched in matched ankylosing spondylitis synovial fluid. In ankylosing spondylitis blood, a motif of roughly eight highly homologous TCR beta variants appeared characteristic.

V was pared by 0 bases and J by 7 bases, with 9 bases between. Germline CDR1 and CDR2: MNHEY and SVGAGI. The CDR3 consists of 13 residues. Each CDR3 protein is one row after TCRdb ran MiXCR on the 5' RACE reads. Of 150,000 to 200,000 distinct CDR3 sequences listed, roughly 13% are singletons. The sample was blood, either unsorted or a sorted T cell fraction (not recorded which). The sequence was obtained from a female donor with ankylosing spondylitis or in good health (not recorded which). The chain is built from TRBV6-5 and TRBJ1-2, with TRBD1 as a possible D gene (6 bases). DNA for the CDR3: TGTGCCAGCAGTTACTCGTGGACAGCTGGCTACACCTTC. Its protein is CASSYSWTAGYTF.